The TCR beta chain under discussion was sequenced for a study of shared clonotypes between healthy human individuals. About this clone itself: The antigen remains undetermined.

Naive CD8 cells comprised CD45RO-negative, CCR7-positively selected cells, excluding terminally differentiated effector memory CD45RA+ cells. The donors were adults (healthy and HIV-negative) with no recent acute infections or vaccinations. Measured with immunoSEQ multiplex PCR; TCRdb has only the in-frame clones, and not every one. In the table there are hundreds of thousands of clones, about 92% of which are singletons. Study outcomes and limitations: Unshared clonotypes carried lower generation probabilities than those common to all four donors. Specimens sampled were limited to blood, with tissue repertoires likely differing.

CDR3 size: 15 residues. Germline-derived CDR1 and CDR2 are ENHRY and SYGVKD. Trimming stripped 6 bases from V and 6 bases from J, with 19 bases between. Input material: naive CD8+ T cells sorted from blood. The chain joins TRBV10-3 to TRBJ2-3, with a weak D call TRBD2 (5 bases). This sequence was found in a man younger than 40 in good health. In nucleotides, the CDR3 is TGTGCCATCAGAGATGGACTCAGCACATCGGATACGCAGTATTTT. Amino acid sequence: CAIRDGLSTSDTQYF.